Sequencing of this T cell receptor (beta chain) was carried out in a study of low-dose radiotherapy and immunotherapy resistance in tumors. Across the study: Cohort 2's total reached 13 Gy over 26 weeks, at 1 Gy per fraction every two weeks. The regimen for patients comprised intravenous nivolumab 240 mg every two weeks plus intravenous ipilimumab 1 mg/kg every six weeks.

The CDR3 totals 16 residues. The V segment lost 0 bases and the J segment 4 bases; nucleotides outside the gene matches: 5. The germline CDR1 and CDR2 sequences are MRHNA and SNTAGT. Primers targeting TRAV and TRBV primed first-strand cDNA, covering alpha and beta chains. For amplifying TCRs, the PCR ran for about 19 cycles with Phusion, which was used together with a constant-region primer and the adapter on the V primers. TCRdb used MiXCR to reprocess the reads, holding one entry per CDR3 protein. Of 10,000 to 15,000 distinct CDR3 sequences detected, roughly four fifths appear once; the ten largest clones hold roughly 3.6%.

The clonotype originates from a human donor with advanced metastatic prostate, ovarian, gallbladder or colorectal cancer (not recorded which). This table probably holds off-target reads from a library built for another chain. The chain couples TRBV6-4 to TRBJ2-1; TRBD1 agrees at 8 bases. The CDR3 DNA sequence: TGTGCCAGCAGTGACTCGATCCGGACAGGGTACAATGAGCAGTTCTTC. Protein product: CASSDSIRTGYNEQFF.